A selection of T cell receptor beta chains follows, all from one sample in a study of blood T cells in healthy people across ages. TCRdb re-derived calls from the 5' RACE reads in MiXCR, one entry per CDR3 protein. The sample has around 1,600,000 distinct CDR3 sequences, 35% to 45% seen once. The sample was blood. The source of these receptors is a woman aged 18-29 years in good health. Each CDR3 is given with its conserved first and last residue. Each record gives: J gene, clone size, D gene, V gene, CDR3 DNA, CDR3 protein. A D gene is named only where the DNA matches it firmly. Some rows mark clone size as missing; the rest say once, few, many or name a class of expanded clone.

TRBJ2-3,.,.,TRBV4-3,TGCGCCAGCAGCCAAGATTCCGCGGGTAGCACAGATACGCAGTATTTT,CASSQDSAGSTDTQYF
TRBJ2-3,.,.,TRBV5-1,TGCGCCAGCAGTTTGGTTCAGGATTATCGCACAGATACGCAGTATTTT,CASSLVQDYRTDTQYF
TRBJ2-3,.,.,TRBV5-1,TGCGCCAGCAGCTTGGCCCCGGCAGTGTCAGATACGCAGTATTTT,CASSLAPAVSDTQYF
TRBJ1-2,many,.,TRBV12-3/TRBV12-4,TGTGCCAGCAGCCGCGACGCAGACGGCTACACCTTC,CASSRDADGYTF
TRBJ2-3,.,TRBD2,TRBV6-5,TGTGCCAGCAGTTCCCCCACCGGACTAGCGGCTAGCACAGATACGCAGTATTTT,CASSSPTGLAASTDTQYF
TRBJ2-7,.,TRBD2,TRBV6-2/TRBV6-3,TGTGCCAGCAGCCGAACCTTGCTAGCGGGGGGGAACAATGAGCAGTACTTC,CASSRTLLAGGNNEQYF
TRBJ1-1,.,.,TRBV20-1,TGCAGTGCTCCACTACAGGGATTGAACACTGAAGCTTTCTTT,CSAPLQGLNTEAFF
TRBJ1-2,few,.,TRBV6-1,TGTGCCAGCAGTGAACCCCGGCTCGGAGGCTACACCTTC,CASSEPRLGGYTF
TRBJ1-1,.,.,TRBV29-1,TGCAGCGTTTCTGGAGGGGCCGGGAACACTGAAGCTTTCTTT,CSVSGGAGNTEAFF
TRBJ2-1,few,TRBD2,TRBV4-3,TGCGCCAGCAGCCAAGATTCAACTAGCGAGTACAATGAGCAGTTCTTC,CASSQDSTSEYNEQFF
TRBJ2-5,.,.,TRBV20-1,TGCAGTGCTAGCCTGGGGGTCGAGACCCAGTACTTC,CSASLGVETQYF
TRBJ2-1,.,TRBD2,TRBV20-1,TGCAGTGCTAGAGATACTAGCGGGAGTAGTGGTGAGCAGTTCTTC,CSARDTSGSSGEQFF
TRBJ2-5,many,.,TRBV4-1,TGCGCCAGCAGCCCTGGGACCCAAGAGACCCAGTACTTC,CASSPGTQETQYF
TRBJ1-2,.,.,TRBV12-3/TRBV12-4,TGTGCCAGCAGTTTAACAGGGCTTCTCTCCTACACCTTC,CASSLTGLLSYTF
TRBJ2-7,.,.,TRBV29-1,TGCAGCGTTGAAATCCCCCCGCGTCACAATGAGCAGTACTTC,CSVEIPPRHNEQYF
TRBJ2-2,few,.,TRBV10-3,TGTGCCATCACCGAGTGGGAGGCCGGGGAGCTGTTTTTT,CAITEWEAGELFF
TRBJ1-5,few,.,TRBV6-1,TGTGCCAGCAGTGTGAATAGCAATCAGCCCCAGCATTTT,CASSVNSNQPQHF
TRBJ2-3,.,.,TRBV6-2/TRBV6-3,TGTGCCAGCAGAAGGTTTGGTACAACGCAGTATTTT,CASRRFGTTQYF
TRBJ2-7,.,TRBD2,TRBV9,TGTGCCAGCAGTTCCGGACTAGCGGCCTCCTACGAGCAGTACTTC,CASSSGLAASYEQYF
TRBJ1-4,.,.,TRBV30,TGTGCCTGGAGTGTATTCGGGGGGGAACTGTTTTTT,CAWSVFGGELFF
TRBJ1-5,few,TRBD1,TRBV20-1,TGCAGTGCTCATACAGGGGGCACTGGCAATCAGCCCCAGCATTTT,CSAHTGGTGNQPQHF
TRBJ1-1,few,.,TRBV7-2,TGTGCCAGCAGCTTAGCCCGGGCCGGGCCCACTGAAGCTTTCTTT,CASSLARAGPTEAFF
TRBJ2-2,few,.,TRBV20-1,TGCAGTGCTAGGAGAGGGGCGAACACCGGGGAGCTGTTTTTT,CSARRGANTGELFF
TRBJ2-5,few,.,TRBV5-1,TGCGCCAGCAGCTTGGAGGGAGACAAGCAGTACTTC,CASSLEGDKQYF
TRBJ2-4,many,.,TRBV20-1,TGCAGTGCTATGCCCTGGGGCATTCAGTACTTC,CSAMPWGIQYF
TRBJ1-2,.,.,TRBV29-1,TGCAGCGTCTCGGCCGGCTATGGCTACACCTTC,CSVSAGYGYTF
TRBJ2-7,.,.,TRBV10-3,TGTGCCATCACAGGCCCAGGGGGAGGCGACGAGCAGTACTTC,CAITGPGGGDEQYF
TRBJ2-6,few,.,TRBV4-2,TGTGCCAGCAGCCAAGATGGGTTCGCTGGGGCCAACGTCCTGACTTTC,CASSQDGFAGANVLTF
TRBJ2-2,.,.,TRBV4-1,TGCGCCAGCAGCCAAGGGCGGTTGGCCGGGGCCGGGGAGCTGTTTTTT,CASSQGRLAGAGELFF
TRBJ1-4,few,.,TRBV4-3,TGCGCCAGCAGCCAAGATAACAGCCTGGAAAAACTGTTTTTT,CASSQDNSLEKLFF
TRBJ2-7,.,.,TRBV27,TGTGCCAGCAGTTTAGGATATGGGTACAATGAGCAGTACTTC,CASSLGYGYNEQYF
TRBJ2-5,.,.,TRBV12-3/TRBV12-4,TGTGCCAGCAGTTTTGGGATGGGTTTGAGAGAGACCCAGTACTTC,CASSFGMGLRETQYF
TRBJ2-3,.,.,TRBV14,TGTGCCAGCAGCCTGGCTCCGACCACTAGCACAGATACGCAGTATTTT,CASSLAPTTSTDTQYF
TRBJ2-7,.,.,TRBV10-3,TGTGCCATCAGTGAGCGGGGCCCCTCCTACGAGCAGTACTTC,CAISERGPSYEQYF
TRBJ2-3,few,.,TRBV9,TGTGCCAGCTCGCCGCGAGTTGGTCCAGATACGCAGTATTTT,CASSPRVGPDTQYF
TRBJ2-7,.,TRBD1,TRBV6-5,TGTGCCAGCAGTTATCGGCCCGGGACAGGTCTGGGGGAGCAGTACTTC,CASSYRPGTGLGEQYF
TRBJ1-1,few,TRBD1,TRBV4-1,TGCGCCAGCAGCCAATACAGGGGGCTCACTGAAGCTTTCTTT,CASSQYRGLTEAFF
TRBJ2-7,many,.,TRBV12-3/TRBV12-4,TGTGCCAGCAGTTTAGAGTCAGGGTCCTACGAGCAGTACTTC,CASSLESGSYEQYF
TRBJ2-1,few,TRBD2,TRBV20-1,TGCAGTGCTAGAGCCTCTAGCGGGATAAGGTATGAGCAGTTCTTC,CSARASSGIRYEQFF
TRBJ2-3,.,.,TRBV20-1,TGCAGTGCCAACCCAAGCAGTCACACAGATACGCAGTATTTT,CSANPSSHTDTQYF
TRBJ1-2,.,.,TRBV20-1,TGCAGTGCTTGCCCCGCGGATGGCTACACCTTC,CSACPADGYTF
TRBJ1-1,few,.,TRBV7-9,TGTGCCAGCAGCCAAGGACAGAGGGACACTGAAGCTTTCTTT,CASSQGQRDTEAFF
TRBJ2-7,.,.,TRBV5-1,TGCGCCAGCAGCTTGGGTCCGACAGGCTCCTACGAGCAGTACTTC,CASSLGPTGSYEQYF
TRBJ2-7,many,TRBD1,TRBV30,TGTGCCTGGAGCTACGGACAGGGAAAGTACTTC,CAWSYGQGKYF
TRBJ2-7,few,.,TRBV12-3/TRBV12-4,TGTGCCAGCAGTTTCTGGGGGCGCAGCTCCTACGAGCAGTACTTC,CASSFWGRSSYEQYF
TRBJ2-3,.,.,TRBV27,TGTGCCACCGCCCCAAGTGTCAGCACAGATACGCAGTATTTT,CATAPSVSTDTQYF
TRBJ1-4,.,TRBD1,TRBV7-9,TGTGCCAGCAGCTTACAGGGGGGGCAAAAACTGTTTTTT,CASSLQGGQKLFF
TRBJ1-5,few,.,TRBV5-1,TGCGCCAGCAGCTTGGCCCCCGGGTCCGAGAAGCCCCAGCATTTT,CASSLAPGSEKPQHF
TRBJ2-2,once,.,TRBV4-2,TGTGCCAGCAGCCAAGGGCATTCGTCGAACACCGGGGAGCTGTTTTTT,CASSQGHSSNTGELFF
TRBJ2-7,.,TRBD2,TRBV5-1,TGCGCCAGCAGCTTGGGGAGCGGGGCGTTCGAGCAGTACTTC,CASSLGSGAFEQYF
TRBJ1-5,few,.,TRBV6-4,TGTGCCAGCAGTGACGGAGGCCAATTCGGGAATCAGCCCCAGCATTTT,CASSDGGQFGNQPQHF
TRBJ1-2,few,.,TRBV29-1,TGCAGCGTTAAATGGCAGGGAAACTATGGCTACACCTTC,CSVKWQGNYGYTF
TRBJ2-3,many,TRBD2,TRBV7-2,TGTGCCAGCAGTACGGGACTAGCGGGAGATACGCAGTATTTT,CASSTGLAGDTQYF
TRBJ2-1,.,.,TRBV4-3,TGCGCCAGCAGCCGGATCGCCTACAATGAGCAGTTCTTC,CASSRIAYNEQFF
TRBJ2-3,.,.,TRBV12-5,TGTGCTAGTGCTGAGGGACGGGACTGGGGGAAGGATACGCAGTATTTT,CASAEGRDWGKDTQYF
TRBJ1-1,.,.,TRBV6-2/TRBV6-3,TGTGCCAGCAGCCCTCCCACCGCGGGGCCCCTCACTGAAGCTTTCTTT,CASSPPTAGPLTEAFF
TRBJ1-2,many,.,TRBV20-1,TGCAGTGCGCCCCGGCCTGGCTATGGCTACACCTTC,CSAPRPGYGYTF